This entry concerns a single T cell receptor (beta chain). The data were produced by immunoSEQ multiplex PCR, yet TCRdb's version contains in-frame clones alone and is incomplete. This table holds 640,000 or so clones, approximately 79% found once. This specimen comes from a study of shared clonotypes between healthy human individuals. J was trimmed by 0 bases and V by 6 bases; bases with no gene match: 6. The germline V gene has CDR1 MRHNA and CDR2 SNTAGT. The length of the CDR3 is 16 residues. This clonotype originated in a woman younger than 45 in good health. Input material: memory CD4+ T cells sorted from blood. The sample's subset: CD45RA-negative fraction. This chain links TRBV6-4 with TRBJ2-1; 9 nucleotides match TRBD2. The CDR3 sequence is CASSKDSGSSYNEQFF. The CDR3 DNA reads as TGTGCCAGCAGCAAAGATAGCGGGAGCTCCTACAATGAGCAGTTCTTC.